This TCR beta chain is drawn from a study of blood T cell repertoires in COVID-19. Profiled with immunoSEQ multiplex PCR; TCRdb holds only in-frame clones, not every one. The sample lists some 70,000 clones, around four fifths seen once, with 15% in the top ten. Sequencing was carried out using peripheral blood. The TCR originated in a man aged 55 to 69 with COVID-19, enrolled during active disease.

The CDR3 loop reads CASSTRQGVETQYF. DNA of the CDR3: TGCGCCAGCAGCACCCGACAGGGGGTTGAGACCCAGTACTTC. J is TRBJ2-5 and V is TRBV4-1; 9 bases agree with TRBD1. There are 14 residues in the CDR3. Per germline, CDR1 MGHRA and CDR2 YSYEKL. J gave up 5 bases and V 5 bases, and 6 bases lay outside the gene matches.